Listed below are T cell receptor beta chains from one sample, sequenced in a study of blood T cell repertoires in COVID-19. Clones were sequenced by immunoSEQ multiplex PCR, and TCRdb holds only the in-frame ones, with some missing. The sample shows 95,000 to 150,000 clones, around 84% of them seen only once. Material for sequencing was PBMCs or T cells enriched from blood (not recorded which). The receptors here all came from a woman in her thirties who had recovered from COVID-19. Both conserved end residues are part of each CDR3.

>TRBV28
CASSERQGDTEAFF
>TRBV3-1/TRBV3-2
CASSVGLAGGETQYF
>TRBV6-5
CASSQRPGGYNEQFF
>TRBV19
CASSIRLAGDFDTGELFF
>TRBV5-1
CASSLRGQRATDTQYF
>TRBV28
CASSPSGRNEQFF
>TRBV15
CATSRASTGGKYF
>TRBV10-2
CASTKIGENEQFF
>TRBV7-2
CASSSTRFYNEQFF
>TRBV28
CASSFGGGGDYGYTF
>TRBV5-5
CASSFFGSWQFF
>TRBV15
CATSTPDRGLRAGEQFF
>TRBV4-1
CASSQVGTGVAEQFF
>TRBV4-2
CASSQGAGQVEAFF
>TRBV7-9
CASSHPPRVISYEQYF
>TRBV3-1/TRBV3-2
CASSPRQGGEQYF
>TRBV6-5
CASSYGWEGPYREQFF
>TRBV27
CASSLAEEGGYGYTF
>TRBV5-6
CASSFGQGDSPLHF
>TRBV11-3
CASLGTGVEETQYF
>TRBV2
CASSRDSTNEKLFF
>TRBV5-6
CASSLGNRGNTGELFF
>TRBV6-5
CASSRYEDTTYEQYF
>TRBV5-4
CASSVRTSGRRDTGELFF
>TRBV5-6
CASSLVGQGDSPLHF
>TRBV12-3/TRBV12-4
CASGQGREKLFF
>TRBV5-4
CASSLQGVRETQYF
>TRBV5-8
CASRLGLAGVEQYF
>TRBV9
CASSGRVAPWRDSYNEQFF
>TRBV28
CASSLGSSYEQYF
>TRBV28
CASSLKPTNGEAFF
>TRBV19
CATRRQGFRDNQPQHF
>TRBV9
CASSVATGPNYEQYF
>TRBV30
CAWSGYGATNEKLFF
>TRBV15
CATSRDHGETQYF
>TRBV7-3
CASSLNKNYGYTF
>TRBV6-4
CASSEMQGAMGEQFF
>TRBV5-6
CASSPGTSGIPQYF
>TRBV19
CASSWTSGRWVEQFF
>TRBV5-5
CASSPAPPDRGEKLFF
>TRBV5-1
CASSLHRGQDSPLHF